The rows below give T cell receptor beta chains drawn from one sample of a study of blood T cell repertoires in COVID-19. Profiled with immunoSEQ multiplex PCR; TCRdb holds only in-frame clones, not every one. The sample contains around 100,000 clones, roughly nine tenths of which appear only once. Input material: peripheral blood. These receptors were obtained from a woman of 80 years or more in a cohort sampled during active COVID-19. CDR3s include the opening cysteine and the closing phenylalanine or tryptophan. The D gene is left open where the match is weak. Size is stated for part of the rows, as once, few or many counts, or as a class when the clone is expanded.

D gene,J gene,V gene,clone size,CDR3 protein,CDR3 DNA
.,TRBJ2-3,TRBV4-2,once,CASSQDWRDTQYF,TGTGCCAGCAGCCAAGATTGGAGGGATACGCAGTATTTT
.,TRBJ1-5,TRBV6-5,.,CASTNGYQPQHF,TGTGCCAGCACCAACGGGTATCAGCCCCAGCATTTT
TRBD1,TRBJ1-2,TRBV5-1,.,CASSLQGAAVGDYGYTF,TGCGCCAGCAGCCTACAGGGGGCGGCCGTTGGAGACTATGGCTACACCTTC
TRBD1,TRBJ2-3,TRBV4-1,.,CASKQGALSTDTQYF,TGCGCCAGCAAACAGGGGGCCCTATCCACAGATACGCAGTATTTT
.,TRBJ1-2,TRBV19,.,CASSIARQGTLISYGYTF,TGTGCCAGTAGTATAGCAAGGCAGGGAACGCTGATCTCCTATGGCTACACCTTC
TRBD1,TRBJ2-7,TRBV20-1,once,CSASINRGGEQYF,TGCAGTGCTAGTATTAACAGGGGTGGCGAGCAGTACTTC
TRBD1,TRBJ2-7,TRBV18,.,CASSLGTGGQNEQYF,TGTGCCAGCTCACTCGGGACAGGGGGACAGAACGAGCAGTACTTC
TRBD1,TRBJ1-2,TRBV5-5,.,CASSLATGAQVTYGYTF,TGTGCCAGCAGCTTGGCGACAGGGGCTCAGGTAACCTATGGCTACACCTTC
.,TRBJ2-5,TRBV5-1,.,CASSSEGGETQYF,TGCGCCAGCAGCTCGGAGGGTGGGGAGACCCAGTACTTC
.,TRBJ1-3,TRBV3-1/TRBV3-2,.,CASSQEPSGTRGNTIYF,TGTGCCAGCAGCCAAGAACCCTCCGGGACACGGGGAAACACCATATATTTT
TRBD2,TRBJ2-2,TRBV7-9,once,CASSSSGTNTGELFF,TGTGCCAGCAGCTCTAGCGGGACGAACACCGGGGAGCTGTTTTTT
.,TRBJ2-1,TRBV3-1/TRBV3-2,.,CASSQDGGPGAEQFF,TGTGCCAGCAGCCAAGATGGTGGTCCGGGAGCCGAGCAGTTCTTC
.,TRBJ2-7,TRBV10-3,.,CAISEDRSYEQYF,TGTGCCATCAGTGAGGACAGGAGCTACGAGCAGTACTTC
TRBD1,TRBJ2-3,TRBV25-1,.,CASSGDRVGADTQYF,TGTGCCAGCAGTGGCGACAGGGTTGGGGCAGATACGCAGTATTTT
TRBD2,TRBJ2-1,TRBV18,.,CASSLLAADEQFF,TGTGCCAGCTCACTCCTAGCGGCGGATGAGCAGTTCTTC
TRBD2,TRBJ2-1,TRBV3-1/TRBV3-2,.,CASSQDLPPSGRRENEQFF,TGTGCCAGCAGCCAAGACTTACCCCCTAGCGGGAGACGCGAGAATGAGCAGTTCTTC
TRBD2,TRBJ2-7,TRBV10-3,.,CATSGSYEQYF,TGTGCCACTAGCGGCTCCTACGAGCAGTACTTC
.,TRBJ1-1,TRBV10-2,.,CASSAQGYTEAFF,TGCGCCAGCAGTGCGCAGGGATACACTGAAGCTTTCTTT
.,TRBJ2-7,TRBV29-1,.,CSVGDTTYEQYF,TGCAGCGTTGGGGACACCACCTACGAGCAGTACTTC
TRBD1,TRBJ1-5,TRBV11-2,.,CASSLGWRTGGSNQPQHF,TGTGCCAGCAGCTTAGGTTGGCGGACAGGGGGGAGCAATCAGCCCCAGCATTTT
.,TRBJ2-5,TRBV6-5,.,CATYASREETQYF,TGTGCCACCTACGCTAGCCGGGAAGAGACCCAGTACTTC
.,TRBJ2-3,TRBV6-6,.,CASSYTGDTQYF,TGTGCCAGCAGTTACACGGGTGATACGCAGTATTTT
TRBD1,TRBJ1-4,TRBV7-6,.,CASSRTGEKLFF,TGTGCCAGCAGCCGGACAGGCGAAAAACTGTTTTTT
TRBD1,TRBJ2-3,TRBV3-1/TRBV3-2,.,CASSQDGSVTGGIDTQYF,TGTGCCAGCAGCCAAGACGGGTCGGTGACAGGGGGCATAGATACGCAGTATTTT
.,TRBJ2-5,TRBV9,once,CASSPLGGQQETQYF,TGTGCCAGCAGCCCCCTGGGTGGACAGCAAGAGACCCAGTACTTC
.,TRBJ2-3,TRBV21-1,.,CISQGASRTDTQYF,TGTATCTCACAGGGGGCTTCGAGGACAGATACGCAGTATTTT
TRBD1,TRBJ2-7,TRBV29-1,.,CSVAGTGGGLGYEQYF,TGCAGCGTTGCCGGGACAGGGGGCGGACTTGGCTACGAGCAGTACTTC
TRBD2,TRBJ2-1,TRBV25-1,.,CASSELAGGYNEQFF,TGTGCCAGCAGTGAATTGGCGGGAGGGTACAATGAGCAGTTCTTC
.,TRBJ2-3,TRBV28,.,CASSLIQGSSTDTQYF,TGTGCCAGCAGTTTGATTCAGGGTTCTAGCACAGATACGCAGTATTTT
.,TRBJ1-5,TRBV7-2,.,CASSLAAYPNSNQPQHF,TGTGCCAGCAGCTTAGCTGCCTACCCGAATAGCAATCAGCCCCAGCATTTT
.,TRBJ1-5,TRBV2,.,CASSEVRSGQPQHF,TGTGCCAGCAGTGAAGTTAGGAGCGGTCAGCCCCAGCATTTT
.,TRBJ1-2,TRBV18,.,CASSPPTGSYGYTF,TGTGCCAGCTCACCACCGACAGGCTCCTATGGCTACACCTTC
.,TRBJ2-5,TRBV5-1,once,CASSLGTVGETQYF,TGCGCCAGCAGCCTCGGGACTGTTGGAGAGACCCAGTACTTC
TRBD2,TRBJ2-3,TRBV6-6,.,CASSYSTSGGVNTQYF,TGTGCCAGCAGTTACTCGACTAGCGGGGGGGTTAATACGCAGTATTTT
.,TRBJ2-2,TRBV9,.,CASSVLGVNTGELFF,TGTGCCAGCAGCGTGCTGGGAGTAAACACCGGGGAGCTGTTTTTT
.,TRBJ1-1,TRBV19,.,CASSIRTSNTEAFF,TGTGCCAGTAGTATTAGGACATCGAACACTGAAGCTTTCTTT
.,TRBJ2-2,TRBV12-3/TRBV12-4,.,CASSQDYTGELFF,TGTGCCAGCAGTCAGGACTATACCGGGGAGCTGTTTTTT
.,TRBJ1-2,TRBV6-1,.,CASSEADADGYTF,TGTGCCAGCAGTGAAGCCGATGCGGATGGCTACACCTTC
TRBD1,TRBJ1-2,TRBV19,.,CASIGTGNYGYTF,TGTGCCAGTATCGGGACAGGGAACTATGGCTACACCTTC